One and the same sample provided the 11 T cell receptor beta chains below, sequenced in a study of glioma-infiltrating T cells. The iRepertoire nested amplicon-rescue multiplex PCR amplified TCR alpha and beta CDR3s from RNA. In TCRdb, the multiplex PCR reads were re-called with MiXCR into one record per CDR3 protein. The table has approximately 400,000 distinct CDR3 sequences, approximately 42% seen once. The sample comprised glioma tissue, nonneoplastic brain tissue, or PBMCs (not recorded which). The receptors derive from a human donor with low-grade glioma or glioblastoma, undergoing nonglioma brain surgery, or in good health (not recorded which).

This clonotype was found a few times. V usage is TRBV7-2 and J usage is TRBJ2-1; the match to TRBD2 covers 15 bases. Trimming at V came to 2 bases and at J to 7 bases, leaving 9 bases not matched to a gene. In germline, CDR1 is SGHTA, CDR2 FQGNSA. The CDR3 is 18 residues long. The CDR3 DNA reads TGTGCCAGCAGCTTACCTCAGCCTGGGACTAGCGGGAGGAATGAGCAGTTCTTC. It codes for CASSLPQPGTSGRNEQFF.

This clonotype was counted ten times or more. The V call is TRBV27, the J call TRBJ2-7; D ambiguous. V lost 1 base to trimming and J lost 2 bases, with 15 bases between them. Germline values: CDR1 MNHEY, CDR2 SMNVEV (reference sequence). The CDR3 length is 16 residues. CDR3 nucleotides: TGTGCCAGCAGTTTATTAGGCATGGGTTACGCCTACGAGCAGTACTTC. It codes for CASSLLGMGYAYEQYF.

V usage is TRBV27 and J usage is TRBJ1-2; D perhaps matches TRBD1 (6 bases). Germline CDR1 and CDR2: MNHEY and SMNVEV (reference sequence). CDR3 size: 14 residues. V was shortened by 0 bases and J by 5 bases, with 10 bases between the two germline ends. This chain's CDR3 is CASSLSPGDYGYTF. CDR3 bases: TGTGCCAGCAGTTTATCCCCAGGGGATTATGGCTACACCTTC.

Comments on this clonotype: Germline is not matched at one junction end, which may reflect a read error. The chain joins TRBV3-1 to TRBJ2-1; 8 nucleotides align to TRBD2. Germline CDR1 is LGHDT and CDR2 is YNNKEL (reference sequence). The CDR3 spans 16 residues. The CDR3, as DNA: TGTGCCAGAAGCCAAGATAGGACTAGCTTTACAAATGAGCAGTTCTTC. Amino acids: CARSQDRTSFTNEQFF.

The table lists this clonotype with a few counts. This chain connects TRBV20-1 to TRBJ2-7; TRBD2 is a possible D gene (6 bases). Trimming took off 5 bases at V and 7 bases at J, with 30 bases between the two ends. This CDR3 spans 17 amino acids. Germline CDR1 DFQATT, CDR2 SNEGSKA (reference sequence). CDR3: CSARRGSGTLHLGEQYF. The CDR3, as DNA: TGCAGTGCTCGCCGGGGATCCGGGACTCTTCACTTGGGAGAGCAGTACTTC.

The V gene is TRBV2, the J gene TRBJ1-1; a weak D match, TRBD1 (5 bases). The germline gives CDR1 SNHLY, CDR2 FYNNEI. Trimming pared 5 bases from V and 6 bases from J, leaving 13 bases between. The CDR3 runs to 13 residues. The CDR3 DNA reads as TGTGCCAGCAGTAAACTGGGGGACGCTGAAGCTTTCTTT. As protein: CASSKLGDAEAFF.

This clonotype occurred a few times. One end of the junction fails to match germline, which may point to a read error. The rearrangement uses TRBV4-1 and TRBJ1-1; D gene ambiguous. This CDR3 region has 13 residues. Germline loops: CDR1 MGHRA, CDR2 YSYEKL. DNA for the CDR3: TGCGCCAGCAGCCAACGTACCCCTAGCAGGCAAGTCTTT. Its translation: CASSQRTPSRQVF.

Regarding this clonotype: A read error may produce the germline difference seen at one junction end. This chain joins TRBV18 and TRBJ1-1; D is unresolved. The germline gives CDR1 KGHSH, CDR2 LQKENI. There are 15 residues in the CDR3. This CDR3 is CASSLGWEFNTKAFF. CDR3 sequence (DNA): TGTGCCAGCTCACTCGGATGGGAATTTAACACTAAAGCTTTCTTT. The variable domain in full, completed from reference TRBV18 and TRBJ1-1, reads NAGVMQNPRHLVRRRGQEARLRCSPMKGHSHVYWYRQLPEEGLKFMVYLQKENIIDESGMPKERFSAEFPKEGPSILRIQQVVRGDSAAYFCASSLGWEFNTKAFFGQGTRLTVV.

This clonotype appeared a few times. The J gene is TRBJ2-1, the V gene TRBV5-1; TRBD2 agrees at 8 bases. Germline V gene sequence: CDR1 SGHRS, CDR2 YFSETQ. Losses at the gene ends were 0 bases for V and 7 bases for J; bases not matched to a gene: 6. The CDR3 runs to 15 residues. This chain's CDR3 is CASSLVAGGGNEQFF. CDR3 sequence (DNA): TGCGCCAGCAGCTTGGTGGCGGGAGGAGGGAATGAGCAGTTCTTC.

Notes on this clonotype: A much larger clone lies a single base off, so this may be a read error. The V gene is TRBV6-5, the J gene TRBJ2-3; 8 bases align to TRBD2. This CDR3 region has 14 residues. Per germline, CDR1 MNHEY and CDR2 SVGAGI. CDR3 region: CASSLGLAQDKQYF. CDR3 sequence (DNA): TGTGCCAGCAGTCTCGGACTAGCACAAGATAAGCAGTATTTT.

In its sample, this clonotype was seen a few times. The rearrangement joins TRBV25-1 to TRBJ2-4, with D hard to call. The germline CDR1 and CDR2 sequences are MGHDK and SYGVNS. V lost 2 bases and J 0 bases, leaving 8 bases between the germline ends. This CDR3 comprises 15 residues. CDR3 DNA sequence: TGTGCCAGCAGTGAAGGTTGGGGAGCCAAAAACATTCAGTACTTC. Translated, it gives CASSEGWGAKNIQYF.